This T cell receptor (beta chain) was found in a study of blood T cell repertoires in COVID-19 (dated by TCRdb to the early 2020s). Concerning the study at large: Collaborator samples came from the United States, Italy and Spain and covered acute and convalescent phases of COVID-19. The material from the prospective study consisted of cDNA or gDNA derived from T cells, B-cell-depleted T cells, or PBMCs. Subjects who had been exposed to COVID-19, were actively infected with it, or had recovered from it provided the deeply sampled blood TCRbeta repertoires that made up the dataset. The repertoires were released in a freely available public database meant as a resource for research on the immune response to SARS-CoV-2. The samples were drawn from two sources: the first 160 participants of the ongoing ImmuneRACE study, and approximately 1,300 subjects contributed by 6 global collaborators. The sample metadata nearly always contained a de-identified subject ID, COVID-19 status, age in years and sex. Where available, HLA class I and class II types were taken from metadata supplied by the sample provider and were not determined by assay-based typing.

Whole blood was collected in K2EDTA tubes by collaborating institutions according to the institutions' own protocols. Collaborator samples were shipped for TCRbeta analysis as frozen whole blood, isolated PBMCs, or DNA extracted from either sample type. Study-wide conclusions, independent of this receptor: How much clinical and demographic metadata was included differed by source and by participant, and the metadata was provided uncurated.

Turning to this clone: Its antigen is currently not known. Qualities for individual bases were not recorded, and no much larger clone is one base off.

V is cut by 7 bases and J by 1 base, and the space between the germline ends is 14 bases. The germline V gene encodes CDR1 ENHRY and CDR2 SYGVKD. The CDR3 runs 15 amino acids, cysteine and phenylalanine included. The kept DNA is CDR3 alone, 45 bases in frame from the first base. TCRbeta CDR3 regions were amplified from genomic DNA using the immunoSEQ Assay, a bias-controlled multiplex PCR. Regarding the original processing steps: Within the assay, amplification of reference gene primers was used to estimate how many nucleated cells each sample contained. To quantify the absolute abundance of each unique TCRbeta CDR3 rearrangement, sequence reads were collapsed and filtered. Productive Simpson clonality was computed per sample as the square root of Simpson's diversity index over productive rearrangements. TCRdb's version of the immuneACCESS table is confined to in-frame rearrangements and falls short of the full clone set. An unresolved V gene accounts for under half of the shortfall where checked; the remainder is of unknown origin. The DNA was the basis for D and trimming; V, J and clone size are from that table. The sample data list 100,000 to 150,000 clones, and over 60% of these were observed just once. The ten largest clones add up to over 1.5% of the sample.

The V and J segments used are TRBV10-3 and TRBJ1-3, with no confident D gene call. Material: peripheral blood. This TCR was sampled from a woman between 70 and 85 years old with acute or convalescent COVID-19. This receptor carries the CDR3 CAITTPGKSGNTIYF. The nucleotides read TGTGCCATCACAACCCCAGGAAAATCTGGAAACACCATATATTTT.